This note documents a single T cell receptor (beta chain) sequence. The antigen is unknown. In the same sample, other DNA sequences code for this CDR3. This sample is drawn from a study of shared clonotypes between healthy human individuals. Study-level information: Donors, aged 18 to 49, were a couple of women and a few men.

Genomic DNA per cell subset filled all wells of several immunoSEQ plates. The data were produced by immunoSEQ multiplex PCR, yet TCRdb's version contains in-frame clones alone and is incomplete. Of about 2.1 million clones listed, 93% are singletons. Terminally differentiated effector memory CD45RA+ cells were excluded by CCR7 positive selection of CD45RO-negative cells. All the donors were Caucasian adults who lived in Nashville, Tennessee. Regarding the study as a whole: It was the non-shared clonotypes that had lower generation probabilities than clonotypes shared by all four donors.

The ends lost 2 bases at V and 0 bases at J; junction bases unmatched: 3. Germline V CDR1 and CDR2: GTSNPN, SVGIG (reference sequence). CDR3 length: 14 residues. The sequencing input was naive CD8+ T cells from PBMCs. V usage is TRBV30 and J usage is TRBJ2-7; 8 bases are a match to TRBD1. This TCR derives from a young man in good health. Some clones in this sample may be carry-over from other donors' samples. The CDR3 coding sequence is TGTGCCTGGAGTTCCGGGACAGGCTCCTACGAGCAGTACTTC. It specifies CAWSSGTGSYEQYF.